What follows describes a single T cell receptor (beta chain). Its matching antigen is unknown. TCRdb independently ran MiXCR on the reads; one entry per CDR3 protein. The table lists nearly 450,000 distinct CDR3 sequences, 25% to 40% of them singletons. The entry originates in a study of T cell repertoires in cytomegalovirus infection. Study summary: Indications of both CMV infection and matching HLA type were provided by public TCR beta signatures. Study observations and caveats: Dominating the ex vivo response were HLA-C-restricted CMV-specific TCR beta clonotypes.

Germline lookup yields CDR1 MNHEY and CDR2 SVGAGI. The CDR3 consists of 17 residues. V shed 0 bases, J shed 3 bases, and the junction held 8 bases outside the gene matches. Material for sequencing was PBMCs. The chain uses TRBV6-5 and TRBJ1-2; 9 nucleotides line up with TRBD1. The sequence was collected from a human donor in good health (CMV status not recorded). Some clones in this sample may be carry-over from other donors' samples. DNA for the CDR3: TGTGCCAGCAGTTACTCGTCCACAGGGGGCGAGGACTATGGCTACACCTTC. Amino acid sequence: CASSYSSTGGEDYGYTF.